This TCR beta chain is from a study of blood T cell repertoires in COVID-19. Clinical history as reported by participants underpinned cohort assignment. V was pared by 1 base and J by 10 bases, with 12 bases of the junction left unmatched. The CDR3 is 17 amino acids. Germline V gene lookup returns CDR1 LGHNA and CDR2 YNFKEQ. Clones were sequenced by immunoSEQ multiplex PCR, and TCRdb holds only the in-frame ones, with some missing. The sample includes fewer than 350,000 clones, around nine tenths of them seen just once. The clonotype comes from a woman in her 30s who had been exposed to COVID-19. Sequenced input: PBMCs or T cells enriched from blood (not recorded which). The chain is built from TRBV4-2 and TRBJ1-6, with 8 bases identical to TRBD1. DNA for the CDR3: TGTGCCAGCAGCCAAGTTCAGATCACAGGGGGGAAATCACCCCTCCACTTT. It codes for CASSQVQITGGKSPLHF.